This T cell receptor beta chain was profiled in a study of T cells in Graves' hyperthyroidism and ophthalmopathy. About the research overall: The blood sample was taken at first diagnosis, before treatment began. Whole-study findings and limits: In the blood, most expanded thyroid clonotypes above 0.001 appeared as well.

V was trimmed by 6 bases and J by 3 bases, leaving 12 bases between them. CDR1 is SNHLY and CDR2 is FYNNEI in the germline V gene. The length of the CDR3 is 14 residues. This clonotype has a count of ten or more. Its specificity is unknown. Ophthalmopathy patients had moderate-to-severe active disease, CAS ≥3, NOSPECS ≥4, and disease duration under 3 months. Diagnoses were established using clinical symptoms, serum thyroxine and TRAb, thyroid ultrasound and orbital computed tomography. Amplification of TCR beta CDR3 regions was performed using RNA transcripts as template. Researchers ran a first-round RT-PCR on the TCR CDR3 using the HTBI primer set. TCRdb re-called the multiplex PCR reads with MiXCR, one entry per CDR3 protein. The profile shows about 350,000 distinct CDR3 sequences, roughly an eighth of them singletons.

Sequencing was carried out using blood. V gene TRBV2 combines with J gene TRBJ1-5; D is possibly TRBD1 (6 bases). The receptor was derived from a middle-aged woman with Graves' ophthalmopathy. The CDR3 sequence: CASRRGQTNQPQHF. DNA of the CDR3: TGTGCCAGCAGGCGAGGACAGACCAATCAGCCCCAGCATTTT.